Reported below is one T cell receptor beta chain. Using a J-beta primer mix together with a sample-barcoded 5' primer, a second PCR was run for about 6 to 12 cycles. TCRdb re-analysed the 5' RACE reads in MiXCR, keeping a single row per CDR3 protein. This sample has about 640,000 distinct CDR3 sequences, with roughly 58% found just once. This specimen comes from a study of blood T cells in healthy people across ages. V lost 3 bases and J lost 9, with 13 bases in between. CDR1 and CDR2 (germline): SGHKS, YYEKEE (reference sequence). This CDR3 has 13 residues. Every donor contributed roughly 10 milliliters of peripheral blood by blood draw.

The sequenced material came from blood. The chain recombines TRBV5-5 with TRBJ2-1; D ambiguous. The sequence derives from a man between 60 and 75 years old in good health. In DNA, the CDR3 is TGTGCCAGCAGCTCCAGAACCATCAGTGAGCAGTTCTTC. It translates to CASSSRTISEQFF. The whole variable domain, filled in from reference TRBV5-5 and TRBJ2-1, reads DAGVTQSPTHLIKTRGQQVTLRCSPISGHKSVSWYQQVLGQGPQFIFQYYEKEERGRGNFPDRFSARQFPNYSSELNVNALLLGDSALYLCASSSRTISEQFFGPGTRLTVL.